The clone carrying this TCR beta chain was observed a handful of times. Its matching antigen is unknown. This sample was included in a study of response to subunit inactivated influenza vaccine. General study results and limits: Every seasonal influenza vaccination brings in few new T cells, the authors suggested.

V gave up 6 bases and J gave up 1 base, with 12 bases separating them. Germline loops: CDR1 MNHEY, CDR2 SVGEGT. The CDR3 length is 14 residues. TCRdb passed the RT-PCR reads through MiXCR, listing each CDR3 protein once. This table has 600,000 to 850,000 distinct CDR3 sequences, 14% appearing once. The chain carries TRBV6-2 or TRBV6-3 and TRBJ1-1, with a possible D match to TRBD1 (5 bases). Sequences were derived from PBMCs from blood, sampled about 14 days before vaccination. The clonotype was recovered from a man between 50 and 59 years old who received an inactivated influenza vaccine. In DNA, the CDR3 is TGTGCCAGCAGACCCGAGACAGCGAACACTGAAGCTTTCTTT. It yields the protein CASRPETANTEAFF.